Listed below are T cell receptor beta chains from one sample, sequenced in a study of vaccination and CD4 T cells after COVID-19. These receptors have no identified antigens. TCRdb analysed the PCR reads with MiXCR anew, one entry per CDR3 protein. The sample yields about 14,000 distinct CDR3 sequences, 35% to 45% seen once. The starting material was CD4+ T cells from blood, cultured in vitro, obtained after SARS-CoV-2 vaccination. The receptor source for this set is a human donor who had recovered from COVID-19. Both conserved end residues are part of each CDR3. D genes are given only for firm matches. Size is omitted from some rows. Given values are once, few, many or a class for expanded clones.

TGTGCCAGCAGTCGGACAGGGGGGAACACTGAAGCTTTCTTT,CASSRTGGNTEAFF,TRBD1,TRBV28,-,TRBJ1-1
TGTGCCAGCAGGGGACGACTGGACAGGGGAGACGAAAAACTGTTTTTT,CASRGRLDRGDEKLFF,TRBD1,TRBV6-1,-,TRBJ1-4
TGCAGTGCGGGGGGACAGATGGGAAACATTCAGTACTTC,CSAGGQMGNIQYF,-,TRBV20-1,-,TRBJ2-4
TGTGCCAGCAGCAAAGCTACAGGGAATGGCAATCAGCCCCAGCATTTT,CASSKATGNGNQPQHF,-,TRBV21-1,medium-sized,TRBJ1-5
TGTGCCAGCAGCTTAGAACCGACTAACTATGGCTACACCTTC,CASSLEPTNYGYTF,-,TRBV7-9,-,TRBJ1-2
TGTGCCACCAGTGACAAAACTAGCGGCGACACAGATACGCAGTATTTT,CATSDKTSGDTDTQYF,TRBD2,TRBV24-1,-,TRBJ2-3
TGTGCCAGCAAGGCCGGGGGGCGCGAGCAGTACTTC,CASKAGGREQYF,-,TRBV6-2/TRBV6-3,-,TRBJ2-7
TGTGCCAGCGGGGGGACAGGAGCTACTACAGATACGCAGTATTTT,CASGGTGATTDTQYF,TRBD1,TRBV12-3/TRBV12-4,few,TRBJ2-3
TGTGCCAGCAGCTTGGTGCCTAGCGGGGGCCTTAACTACAATGAGCAGTTCTTC,CASSLVPSGGLNYNEQFF,TRBD2,TRBV7-3,-,TRBJ2-1
TGTGCCAGCAGTGACACAGGGGGCGGCTATGGCTACACCTTC,CASSDTGGGYGYTF,TRBD1,TRBV6-1,few,TRBJ1-2
TGTGCCACCAGTGATTCCCAGGGGGCGTCGTACAATGAGCAGTTCTTC,CATSDSQGASYNEQFF,TRBD1,TRBV24-1,-,TRBJ2-1
TGTGCCAGCAGTTTAATGACAGCGCGCGGGCCCCAGCATTTT,CASSLMTARGPQHF,-,TRBV12-3/TRBV12-4,-,TRBJ1-5
TGTGCCAGCAGCCAACGGACAGGGGAGACCACTGAAGCTTTCTTT,CASSQRTGETTEAFF,TRBD1,TRBV11-2,few,TRBJ1-1
TGCGCCAGCAGCCAAGGAACGGGGGGGGCGCGGACTGGCTACACCTTC,CASSQGTGGARTGYTF,-,TRBV4-3,-,TRBJ1-2